Listed below are T cell receptor beta chains from one sample, sequenced in a study of identical twins. MiXCR, applied by TCRdb to the 5' RACE reads, yields one record per CDR3 protein. In the table there are about 240,000 distinct CDR3 sequences, 10% of which are singletons. The sequencing sample was made of memory T cells sorted from blood. These receptors originate from a man aged 45-60 years in good health. Both conserved end residues are part of each CDR3. The order of the fields is D gene, V gene, J gene, clone size, CDR3 protein, CDR3 DNA. D genes are given only for firm matches. Some rows have no size entry. The others give once, few or many, or a class for an expanded clone.

D gene: NA
V gene: TRBV5-1
J gene: TRBJ1-2
clone size: many
CDR3 protein: CASSLNVAGPGYTF
CDR3 DNA: TGCGCCAGCAGCTTGAATGTGGCAGGCCCTGGCTACACCTTC

D gene: TRBD2
V gene: TRBV30
J gene: TRBJ2-1
clone size: many
CDR3 protein: CAWSVGSGVYNEQFF
CDR3 DNA: TGTGCCTGGAGTGTTGGCAGCGGGGTTTACAATGAGCAGTTCTTC

D gene: TRBD2
V gene: TRBV7-9
J gene: TRBJ2-7
clone size: many
CDR3 protein: CASSFGGVEQYF
CDR3 DNA: TGTGCCAGCAGCTTTGGGGGGGTCGAGCAGTACTTC

D gene: TRBD1
V gene: TRBV6-2/TRBV6-3
J gene: TRBJ1-6
clone size: NA
CDR3 protein: CASSVRTGGNSPLHF
CDR3 DNA: TGTGCCAGCAGTGTACGGACAGGAGGGAATTCACCCCTCCACTTT

D gene: NA
V gene: TRBV13
J gene: TRBJ1-1
clone size: NA
CDR3 protein: CASSSRTRGSYTEAFF
CDR3 DNA: TGTGCCAGCAGCTCCAGGACAAGGGGGAGTTACACTGAAGCTTTCTTT

D gene: NA
V gene: TRBV5-1
J gene: TRBJ2-7
clone size: many
CDR3 protein: CASSLESSSSYEQYF
CDR3 DNA: TGCGCCAGCAGCTTGGAATCCTCGAGCTCCTACGAGCAGTACTTC

D gene: TRBD2
V gene: TRBV6-9
J gene: TRBJ2-7
clone size: many
CDR3 protein: CASTRSGGPNYEQYF
CDR3 DNA: TGTGCCAGCACCCGCAGCGGGGGACCCAATTACGAGCAGTACTTC

D gene: NA
V gene: TRBV12-3/TRBV12-4
J gene: TRBJ2-1
clone size: many
CDR3 protein: CASRTQGSSYNEQFF
CDR3 DNA: TGTGCCAGCAGGACCCAGGGGTCCTCCTACAATGAGCAGTTCTTC

D gene: TRBD2
V gene: TRBV7-2
J gene: TRBJ2-3
clone size: many
CDR3 protein: CASSSRAGGPDTQYF
CDR3 DNA: TGTGCCAGCAGTTCGCGGGCGGGAGGGCCAGATACGCAGTATTTT

D gene: NA
V gene: TRBV5-1
J gene: TRBJ1-3
clone size: few
CDR3 protein: CASRDTGSGNTIYF
CDR3 DNA: TGCGCCAGCAGGGACACCGGCTCTGGAAACACCATATATTTT

D gene: NA
V gene: TRBV29-1
J gene: TRBJ2-6
clone size: many
CDR3 protein: CSVEDMTISGANVLTF
CDR3 DNA: TGCAGCGTTGAAGATATGACGATCTCTGGGGCCAACGTCCTGACTTTC

D gene: TRBD1
V gene: TRBV7-9
J gene: TRBJ2-5
clone size: few
CDR3 protein: CASSFAHRGQETQYF
CDR3 DNA: TGTGCCAGCAGCTTCGCCCACAGGGGGCAAGAGACCCAGTACTTC

D gene: TRBD1
V gene: TRBV10-3
J gene: TRBJ2-7
clone size: many
CDR3 protein: CAIKKPGQGAWEQYF
CDR3 DNA: TGTGCCATCAAGAAACCGGGACAGGGGGCATGGGAGCAGTACTTC

D gene: NA
V gene: TRBV3-1
J gene: TRBJ2-5
clone size: NA
CDR3 protein: CASSQDGTSWGESQYF
CDR3 DNA: TGTGCCAGCAGCCAAGATGGGACTTCATGGGGAGAGAGCCAGTACTTC

D gene: TRBD2
V gene: TRBV7-2
J gene: TRBJ2-7
clone size: NA
CDR3 protein: CASSWYSGSSYEQYF
CDR3 DNA: TGTGCCAGCAGCTGGTATAGCGGGAGCTCCTACGAGCAGTACTTC

D gene: NA
V gene: TRBV2
J gene: TRBJ2-1
clone size: few
CDR3 protein: CASSEAGAGSTGFF
CDR3 DNA: TGTGCCAGCAGTGAAGCGGGAGCCGGATCCACGGGGTTCTTC

D gene: NA
V gene: TRBV29-1
J gene: TRBJ1-4
clone size: many
CDR3 protein: CSVEVDRDEKLFF
CDR3 DNA: TGCAGCGTTGAAGTGGACAGAGATGAAAAACTGTTTTTT

D gene: TRBD1
V gene: TRBV20-1
J gene: TRBJ2-5
clone size: NA
CDR3 protein: CSARVRTGQETQYF
CDR3 DNA: TGCAGTGCTAGAGTTCGGACAGGACAAGAGACCCAGTACTTC

D gene: NA
V gene: TRBV7-9
J gene: TRBJ1-5
clone size: many
CDR3 protein: CASSLDSSNQPQHF
CDR3 DNA: TGTGCCAGCAGCCTAGACAGTAGCAATCAGCCCCAGCATTTT

D gene: NA
V gene: TRBV5-1
J gene: TRBJ2-5
clone size: few
CDR3 protein: CASSAGWRGQQETQYF
CDR3 DNA: TGCGCCAGCAGCGCAGGTTGGCGGGGACAGCAAGAGACCCAGTACTTC

D gene: NA
V gene: TRBV29-1
J gene: TRBJ2-7
clone size: many
CDR3 protein: CSVEDRQTSYEQYF
CDR3 DNA: TGCAGCGTTGAAGACCGACAGACATCCTACGAGCAGTACTTC

D gene: TRBD2
V gene: TRBV20-1
J gene: TRBJ2-1
clone size: many
CDR3 protein: CSAYTSGGAREQFF
CDR3 DNA: TGCAGTGCTTATACTAGCGGGGGGGCCAGAGAGCAGTTCTTC

D gene: TRBD1
V gene: TRBV12-3/TRBV12-4
J gene: TRBJ1-1
clone size: NA
CDR3 protein: CASSLDRMNTEAFF
CDR3 DNA: TGTGCCAGCAGTTTGGACAGGATGAACACTGAAGCTTTCTTT

D gene: TRBD2
V gene: TRBV20-1
J gene: TRBJ2-7
clone size: many
CDR3 protein: CSATSGRGLYEQYF
CDR3 DNA: TGCAGTGCTACCTCGGGGCGGGGGTTATACGAGCAGTACTTC

D gene: NA
V gene: TRBV12-3/TRBV12-4
J gene: TRBJ1-6
clone size: many
CDR3 protein: CASSRDKSAPLHF
CDR3 DNA: TGTGCCAGCAGCCGGGACAAATCGGCACCCCTCCACTTT

D gene: TRBD2
V gene: TRBV4-3
J gene: TRBJ2-3
clone size: many
CDR3 protein: CASSQDLYRAGGSTDTQYF
CDR3 DNA: TGCGCCAGCAGCCAAGACTTGTACCGAGCGGGAGGGAGCACAGATACGCAGTATTTT

D gene: NA
V gene: TRBV11-2
J gene: TRBJ2-1
clone size: NA
CDR3 protein: CASSLERGNEQFF
CDR3 DNA: TGTGCCAGCAGCTTAGAAAGGGGAAATGAGCAGTTCTTC

D gene: NA
V gene: TRBV6-6
J gene: TRBJ2-5
clone size: few
CDR3 protein: CAIRGIEETQYF
CDR3 DNA: TGTGCCATCCGAGGGATCGAGGAGACCCAGTACTTC

D gene: NA
V gene: TRBV7-9
J gene: TRBJ1-1
clone size: NA
CDR3 protein: CASSTRTRGAEAFF
CDR3 DNA: TGTGCCAGCAGCACCCGTACCCGAGGCGCTGAAGCTTTCTTT

D gene: TRBD2
V gene: TRBV6-2/TRBV6-3
J gene: TRBJ2-5
clone size: few
CDR3 protein: CASSYSISSGFIQETQYF
CDR3 DNA: TGTGCCAGCAGTTACTCGATATCTAGCGGGTTTATTCAAGAGACCCAGTACTTC

D gene: NA
V gene: TRBV29-1
J gene: TRBJ1-2
clone size: few
CDR3 protein: CSVAGTLNYGYTF
CDR3 DNA: TGCAGCGTTGCAGGGACCCTTAACTATGGCTACACCTTC

D gene: NA
V gene: TRBV12-3/TRBV12-4
J gene: TRBJ1-2
clone size: few
CDR3 protein: CASRRRGGGMDYYGYTF
CDR3 DNA: TGTGCCAGCAGACGAAGGGGGGGCGGGATGGACTACTATGGCTACACCTTC

D gene: NA
V gene: TRBV10-3
J gene: TRBJ1-1
clone size: many
CDR3 protein: CAISDGGARGTEAFF
CDR3 DNA: TGTGCCATCAGTGATGGGGGGGCAAGGGGCACTGAAGCTTTCTTT

D gene: NA
V gene: TRBV5-5
J gene: TRBJ1-3
clone size: NA
CDR3 protein: CASSLLSGGLTGNTIYF
CDR3 DNA: TGTGCCAGCAGCTTGCTGTCGGGGGGTTTGACCGGAAACACCATATATTTT

D gene: TRBD2
V gene: TRBV20-1
J gene: TRBJ2-1
clone size: many
CDR3 protein: CSARDSGSSPYNEQFF
CDR3 DNA: TGCAGTGCTAGAGATAGCGGGAGTTCCCCCTACAATGAGCAGTTCTTC

D gene: NA
V gene: TRBV7-2
J gene: TRBJ1-2
clone size: many
CDR3 protein: CASSLGQTFSSYGYTF
CDR3 DNA: TGTGCCAGCAGCCTTGGACAGACCTTTTCCTCCTATGGCTACACCTTC

D gene: TRBD1
V gene: TRBV5-1
J gene: TRBJ1-2
clone size: many
CDR3 protein: CASSTQGDRGYGYTF
CDR3 DNA: TGCGCCAGCAGCACCCAGGGGGACAGGGGATATGGCTACACCTTC

D gene: NA
V gene: TRBV7-9
J gene: TRBJ1-2
clone size: few
CDR3 protein: CASSLGIKGNYGYTF
CDR3 DNA: TGTGCCAGCAGCTTAGGGATTAAGGGGAACTATGGCTACACCTTC

D gene: NA
V gene: TRBV28
J gene: TRBJ2-6
clone size: NA
CDR3 protein: CASSLLDSGANVLTF
CDR3 DNA: TGTGCCAGCAGTTTATTGGATTCTGGGGCCAACGTCCTGACTTTC

D gene: TRBD1
V gene: TRBV24-1
J gene: TRBJ2-5
clone size: few
CDR3 protein: CATSAGGLYQETQYF
CDR3 DNA: TGTGCCACCAGTGCAGGGGGCCTGTACCAAGAGACCCAGTACTTC

D gene: NA
V gene: TRBV5-1
J gene: TRBJ2-2
clone size: many
CDR3 protein: CASSRTIGGELFF
CDR3 DNA: TGCGCCAGCAGCCGAACTATAGGGGGGGAGCTGTTTTTT

D gene: NA
V gene: TRBV4-2
J gene: TRBJ2-7
clone size: many
CDR3 protein: CASSQGGGYEQYF
CDR3 DNA: TGTGCCAGCAGCCAAGGGGGCGGCTACGAGCAGTACTTC

D gene: NA
V gene: TRBV18
J gene: TRBJ2-7
clone size: NA
CDR3 protein: CASSPRVQAHEQYF
CDR3 DNA: TGTGCCAGCTCACCACGGGTACAGGCCCACGAGCAGTACTTC

D gene: TRBD1
V gene: TRBV24-1
J gene: TRBJ2-1
clone size: many
CDR3 protein: CATSDFKDRADNEQFF
CDR3 DNA: TGTGCCACCAGTGATTTTAAGGACAGGGCCGACAATGAGCAGTTCTTC

D gene: TRBD1
V gene: TRBV10-3
J gene: TRBJ2-5
clone size: NA
CDR3 protein: CAISESFDRASQYF
CDR3 DNA: TGTGCCATCAGTGAGTCTTTCGACAGGGCTTCCCAGTACTTC

D gene: NA
V gene: TRBV5-1
J gene: TRBJ2-4
clone size: many
CDR3 protein: CASSSGNEGIQYF
CDR3 DNA: TGCGCCAGCAGCTCCGGAAATGAGGGCATTCAGTACTTC

D gene: NA
V gene: TRBV11-2
J gene: TRBJ1-3
clone size: NA
CDR3 protein: CASSLAGGTIYF
CDR3 DNA: TGTGCCAGCAGCTTAGCGGGGGGCACCATATATTTT

D gene: TRBD1
V gene: TRBV20-1
J gene: TRBJ1-5
clone size: many
CDR3 protein: CSASRDRSLYSNQPQHF
CDR3 DNA: TGCAGTGCTAGCCGGGACAGGAGTTTATATAGCAATCAGCCCCAGCATTTT

D gene: NA
V gene: TRBV6-4
J gene: TRBJ1-6
clone size: many
CDR3 protein: CASSDSLSGNSPLHF
CDR3 DNA: TGTGCCAGCAGTGACTCACTGTCAGGGAATTCACCCCTCCACTTT

D gene: NA
V gene: TRBV11-1
J gene: TRBJ1-1
clone size: many
CDR3 protein: CASSFGPHAGEAFF
CDR3 DNA: TGTGCCAGCAGCTTCGGGCCCCACGCCGGTGAAGCTTTCTTT